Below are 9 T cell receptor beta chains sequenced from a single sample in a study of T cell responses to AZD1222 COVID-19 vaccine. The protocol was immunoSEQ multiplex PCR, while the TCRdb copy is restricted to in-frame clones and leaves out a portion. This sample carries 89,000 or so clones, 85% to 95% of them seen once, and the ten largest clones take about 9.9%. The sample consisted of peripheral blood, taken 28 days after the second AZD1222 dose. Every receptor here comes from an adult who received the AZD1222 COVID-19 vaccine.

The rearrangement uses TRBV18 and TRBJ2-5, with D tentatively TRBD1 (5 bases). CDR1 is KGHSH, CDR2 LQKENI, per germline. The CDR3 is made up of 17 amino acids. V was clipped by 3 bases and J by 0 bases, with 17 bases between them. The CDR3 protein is CASSPPAGSFYQETQYF. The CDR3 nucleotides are TGTGCCAGCTCACCGCCTGCAGGGTCCTTTTACCAAGAGACCCAGTACTTC.

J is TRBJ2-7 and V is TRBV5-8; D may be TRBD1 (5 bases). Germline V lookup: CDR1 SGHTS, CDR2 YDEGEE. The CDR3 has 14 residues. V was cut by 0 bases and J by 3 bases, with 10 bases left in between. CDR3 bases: TGTGCCAGCAGCTTGGGAGCAGGGTACTACGAGCAGTACTTC. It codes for CASSLGAGYYEQYF.

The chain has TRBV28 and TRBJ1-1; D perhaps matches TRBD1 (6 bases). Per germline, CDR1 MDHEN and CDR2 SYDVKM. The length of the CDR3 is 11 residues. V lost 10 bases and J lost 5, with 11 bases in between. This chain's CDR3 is CATRGMTEAFF. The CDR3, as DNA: TGTGCCACCAGGGGAATGACTGAAGCTTTCTTT.

The CDR3 bases are TGCAGTGCTAGTGGCGCAGGGAGGGCTTCTGAGGGTGGCTACACCTTC. This encodes CSASGAGRASEGGYTF. This chain links TRBV20-1 with TRBJ1-2; a weak D match, TRBD1 (5 bases). The V end was cut by 3 bases, the J end by 7 bases, with 24 bases between. CDR3 length: 16 amino acids. Germline assignment: CDR1 DFQATT and CDR2 SNEGSKA (reference sequence).

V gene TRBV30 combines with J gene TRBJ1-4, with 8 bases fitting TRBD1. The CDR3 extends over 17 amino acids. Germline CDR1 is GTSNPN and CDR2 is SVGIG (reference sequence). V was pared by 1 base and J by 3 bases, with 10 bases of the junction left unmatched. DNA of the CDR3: TGTGCCTGGAGTGGGCAGGGGGCGAGGAGGGCTAATGAAAAACTGTTTTTT. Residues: CAWSGQGARRANEKLFF.

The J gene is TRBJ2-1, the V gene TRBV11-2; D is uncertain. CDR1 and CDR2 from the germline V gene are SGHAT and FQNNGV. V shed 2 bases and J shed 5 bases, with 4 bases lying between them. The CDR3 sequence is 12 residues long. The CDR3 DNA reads TGTGCCAGCAGCTTATCCGACAATGAGCAGTTCTTC. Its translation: CASSLSDNEQFF.

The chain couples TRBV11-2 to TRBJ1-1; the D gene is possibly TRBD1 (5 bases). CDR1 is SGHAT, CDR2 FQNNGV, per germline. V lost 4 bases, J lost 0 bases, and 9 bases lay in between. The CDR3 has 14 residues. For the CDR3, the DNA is TGTGCCAGCAGCTGGGTAGGGGTGAACACTGAAGCTTTCTTT. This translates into CASSWVGVNTEAFF.

CDR3 in amino acids: CASSVGSGSSTDTQYF. For the CDR3, the DNA is TGTGCCAGTAGCGTCGGTTCGGGATCTAGCACAGATACGCAGTATTTT. V gene TRBV19 combines with J gene TRBJ2-3, with D possibly matching TRBD2 (5 bases). Trimming took off 6 bases at V and 0 bases at J, with 16 bases between the two ends. The CDR3 spans 16 residues. Germline V lookup: CDR1 LNHDA, CDR2 SQIVND (reference sequence).

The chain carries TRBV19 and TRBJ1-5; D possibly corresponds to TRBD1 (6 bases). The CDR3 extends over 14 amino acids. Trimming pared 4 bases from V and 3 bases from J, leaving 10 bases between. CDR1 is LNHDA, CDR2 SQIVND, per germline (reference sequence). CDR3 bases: TGTGCCAGTAGTAAGGGACAAAACAATCAGCCCCAGCATTTT. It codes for CASSKGQNNQPQHF.